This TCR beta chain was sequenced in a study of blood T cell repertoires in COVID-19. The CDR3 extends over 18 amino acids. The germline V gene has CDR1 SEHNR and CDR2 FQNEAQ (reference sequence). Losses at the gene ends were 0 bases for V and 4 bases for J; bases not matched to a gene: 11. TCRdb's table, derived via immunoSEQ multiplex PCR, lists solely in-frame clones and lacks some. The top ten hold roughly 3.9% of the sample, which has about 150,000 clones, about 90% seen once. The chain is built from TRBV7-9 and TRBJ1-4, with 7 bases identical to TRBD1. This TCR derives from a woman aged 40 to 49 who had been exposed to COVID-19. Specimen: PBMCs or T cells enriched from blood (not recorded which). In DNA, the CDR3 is TGTGCCAGCAGCTTAGCTATTGAGACAGGGCGATTTAATGAAAAACTGTTTTTT. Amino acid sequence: CASSLAIETGRFNEKLFF.